This T cell receptor beta chain emerged from a study of blood T cell repertoires in COVID-19. Study in general: From the United States, Italy and Spain came samples of acute and convalescent COVID-19.

As processed by the authors: Nucleated cell counts were estimated from reference gene primer amplification. The repertoire was sequenced with immunoSEQ multiplex PCR; TCRdb's copy has only in-frame clones and lacks some. The DNA gave D and trimming, while V, J and clone size come from that table. The sample holds 60,000 to 65,000 clones, under 85% seen once. The V gene's germline CDR1 is WNHNN and CDR2 SYGVQD (reference sequence). With 3 bases removed from V and 1 base from J, the gap between germline ends came to 11 bases. This CDR3 has 15 residues. Sequencing used peripheral blood. The genes are TRBV10-1 and TRBJ2-3; tentatively, D is TRBD1 (7 bases). The TCR sequence derives from an elderly woman with acute or convalescent COVID-19. The CDR3 sequence: CASSEGGTGTDTQYF. In DNA, the CDR3 is TGCGCCAGCAGTGAAGGGGGGACAGGCACAGATACGCAGTATTTT.